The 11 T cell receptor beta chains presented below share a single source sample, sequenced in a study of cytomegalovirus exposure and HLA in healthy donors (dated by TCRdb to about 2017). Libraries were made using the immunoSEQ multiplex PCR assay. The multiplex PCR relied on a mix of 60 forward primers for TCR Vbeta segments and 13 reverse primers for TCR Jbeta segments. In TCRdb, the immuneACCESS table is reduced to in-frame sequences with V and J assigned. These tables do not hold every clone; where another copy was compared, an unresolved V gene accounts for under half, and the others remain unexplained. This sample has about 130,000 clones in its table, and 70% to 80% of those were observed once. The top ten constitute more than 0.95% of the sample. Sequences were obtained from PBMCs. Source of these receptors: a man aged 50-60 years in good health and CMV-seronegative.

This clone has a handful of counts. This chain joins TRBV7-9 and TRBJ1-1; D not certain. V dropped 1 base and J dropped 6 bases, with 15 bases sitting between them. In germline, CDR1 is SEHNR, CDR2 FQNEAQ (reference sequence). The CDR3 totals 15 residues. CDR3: CASSLGALGIAEAFF. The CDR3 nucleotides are TGTGCCAGCAGCTTAGGGGCCCTGGGTATCGCTGAAGCTTTCTTT.

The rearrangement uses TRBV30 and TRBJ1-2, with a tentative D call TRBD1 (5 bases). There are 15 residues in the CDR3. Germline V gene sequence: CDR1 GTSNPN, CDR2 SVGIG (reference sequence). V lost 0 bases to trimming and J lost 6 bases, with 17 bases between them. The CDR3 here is CAWSVLQGRVDGYTF. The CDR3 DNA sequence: TGTGCCTGGAGTGTACTTCAGGGCAGGGTTGATGGCTACACCTTC.

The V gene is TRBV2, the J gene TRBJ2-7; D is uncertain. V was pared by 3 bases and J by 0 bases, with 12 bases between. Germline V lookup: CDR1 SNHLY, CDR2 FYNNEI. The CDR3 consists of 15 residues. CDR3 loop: CASSDRFYSSYEQYF. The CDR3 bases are TGTGCCAGCAGTGACCGATTTTATAGCTCCTACGAGCAGTACTTC.

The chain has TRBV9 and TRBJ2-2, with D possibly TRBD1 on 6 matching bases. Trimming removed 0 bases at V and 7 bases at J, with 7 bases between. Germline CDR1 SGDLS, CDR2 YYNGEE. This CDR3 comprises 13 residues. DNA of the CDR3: TGTGCCAGCAGCGTAGAGGGGGTCGGGGAGCTGTTTTTT. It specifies CASSVEGVGELFF. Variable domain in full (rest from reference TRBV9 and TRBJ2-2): DSGVTQTPKHLITATGQRVTLRCSPRSGDLSVYWYQQSLDQGLQFLIQYYNGEERAKGNILERFSAQQFPDLHSELNLSSLELGDSALYFCASSVEGVGELFFGEGSRLTVL.

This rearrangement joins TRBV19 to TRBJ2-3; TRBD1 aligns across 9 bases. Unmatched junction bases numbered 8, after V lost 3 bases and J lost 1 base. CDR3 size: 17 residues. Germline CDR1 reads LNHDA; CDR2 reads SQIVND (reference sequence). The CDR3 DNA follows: TGTGCCAGTAGTATTGGGACAGGGAAGGGCGGCACAGATACGCAGTATTTT. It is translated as CASSIGTGKGGTDTQYF.

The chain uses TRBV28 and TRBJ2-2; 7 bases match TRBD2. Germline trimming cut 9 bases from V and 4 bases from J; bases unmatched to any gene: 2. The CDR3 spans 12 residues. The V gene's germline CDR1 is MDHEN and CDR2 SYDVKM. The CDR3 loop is CASTSATGELFF. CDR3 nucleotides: TGTGCCAGTACTAGCGCCACCGGGGAGCTGTTTTTT.

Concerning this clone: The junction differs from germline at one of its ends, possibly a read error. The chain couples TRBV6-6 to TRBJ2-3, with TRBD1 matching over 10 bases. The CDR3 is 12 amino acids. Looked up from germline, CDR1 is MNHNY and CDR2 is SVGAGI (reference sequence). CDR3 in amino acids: CASSYLGTGVNF. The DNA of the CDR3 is TGTGCCAGCAGTTACTTAGGGACAGGGGTGAATTTT.

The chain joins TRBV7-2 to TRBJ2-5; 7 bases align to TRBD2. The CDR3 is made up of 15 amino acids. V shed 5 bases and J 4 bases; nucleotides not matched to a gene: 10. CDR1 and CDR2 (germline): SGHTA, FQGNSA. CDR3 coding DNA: TGTGCCAGCAGCCCAGGACTAGGAGTAGGAGAGACCCAGTACTTC. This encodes CASSPGLGVGETQYF.

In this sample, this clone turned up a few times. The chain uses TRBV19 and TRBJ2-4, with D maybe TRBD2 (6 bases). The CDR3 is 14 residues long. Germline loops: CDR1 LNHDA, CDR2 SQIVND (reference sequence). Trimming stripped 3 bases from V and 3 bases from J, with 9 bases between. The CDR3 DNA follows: TGTGCCAGTAGTATCCGGAGGGACAAAAACATTCAGTACTTC. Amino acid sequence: CASSIRRDKNIQYF.

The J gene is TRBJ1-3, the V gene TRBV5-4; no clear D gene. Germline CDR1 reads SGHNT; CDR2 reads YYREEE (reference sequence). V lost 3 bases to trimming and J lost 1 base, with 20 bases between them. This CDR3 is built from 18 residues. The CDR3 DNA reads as TGTGCCAGCAGCTCTGGGCCCGGTTTGAGTGTTTCTGGAAACACCATATATTTT. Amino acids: CASSSGPGLSVSGNTIYF. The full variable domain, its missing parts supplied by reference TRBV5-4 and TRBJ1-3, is ETGVTQSPTHLIKTRGQQVTLRCSSQSGHNTVSWYQQALGQGPQFIFQYYREEENGRGNFPPRFSGLQFPNYSSELNVNALELDDSALYLCASSSGPGLSVSGNTIYFGEGSWLTVV.

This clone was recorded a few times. The CDR3 sequence: CASSPWDREETQYF. CDR3 DNA sequence: TGTGCCAGCAGCCCCTGGGACAGAGAAGAGACCCAGTACTTC. The rearrangement uses TRBV7-9 and TRBJ2-5; 7 bases map to TRBD1. The CDR3 has 14 residues. The V gene end was trimmed by 5 bases and the J gene end by 3 bases; junction bases not matched to a gene: 6. Germline V CDR1 and CDR2: SEHNR, FQNEAQ (reference sequence).